One sample yielded the 14 T cell receptor beta chains listed below, sequenced in a study of vaccination and CD4 T cells after COVID-19. Their antigens remain unidentified. Stated treatment: roughly ten-day PBMC culture with coronavirus spike peptide pools or control peptides (ViraFEST assay). An Oncomine TCR Beta short-read assay was used to sequence the DNA from cultured CD4+ T cells. TCRdb recomputed calls from the PCR reads with MiXCR, one row per CDR3 protein. The table lists roughly 4,400 distinct CDR3 sequences, approximately 48% of them singletons. What was sequenced was CD4+ T cells from blood, cultured in vitro. Every receptor here comes from a human donor who had recovered from COVID-19.

This chain uses TRBV28 with TRBJ1-1; TRBD1 aligns across 7 bases. Trimming took 6 bases from V and 1 from J; bases not matched to a gene: 5. CDR1 is MDHEN, CDR2 SYDVKM, per germline. The length of the CDR3 is 14 residues. The CDR3 DNA is TGTGCCAGCAGACCGGGACAGAGGAACACTGAAGCTTTCTTT. Residues: CASRPGQRNTEAFF.

This chain links TRBV28 with TRBJ2-1; tentatively, D is TRBD1 or TRBD2 (5 bases each). The germline V gene encodes CDR1 MDHEN and CDR2 SYDVKM. V was trimmed by 2 bases and J by 13 bases, leaving 12 bases between them. The CDR3 sequence is 12 residues long. CDR3 in amino acids: CASSLQGLAQFF. CDR3 nucleotide sequence: TGTGCCAGCAGTTTACAGGGCCTAGCTCAGTTCTTC.

Here the CDR3 DNA reads TGTGCCAGTCTCATGGGGGGACAGGGGACAGATACGCAGTATTTT. This codes for CASLMGGQGTDTQYF. The J gene is TRBJ2-3, the V gene TRBV7-9; 10 bases line up with TRBD1. Germline CDR1 reads SEHNR; CDR2 reads FQNEAQ (reference sequence). This CDR3 contains 15 residues. J was trimmed by 3 bases and V by 9 bases; bases with no gene match: 9.

This chain uses TRBV27 with TRBJ1-6; 8 bases line up with TRBD1. The CDR3 sequence is 15 residues long. V was pared by 6 bases and J by 4 bases, with 5 bases of the junction left unmatched. The germline V gene has CDR1 MNHEY and CDR2 SMNVEV (reference sequence). CDR3: CASSQTGEYNSPLHF. CDR3 nucleotide sequence: TGTGCCAGCAGCCAGACAGGGGAATATAATTCACCCCTCCACTTT.

This clonotype was detected a few times. Written as DNA, the CDR3 is TGTGCCAGCAGTACCTGGGACAGGGGGACCCACGAGCAGTACTTC. As protein: CASSTWDRGTHEQYF. The chain carries TRBV6-1 and TRBJ2-7; 11 bases are a match to TRBD1. Trimming removed 5 bases from V and 5 bases from J; junction bases left unmatched: 8. CDR1 is MNHNS, CDR2 SASEGT, per germline. This CDR3 spans 15 amino acids.

The chain links TRBV2 to TRBJ1-5; TRBD1 matches 8 bases. The CDR3 has 13 amino acids. With 8 bases clipped from V and 3 bases from J, the junction kept 3 bases outside the gene matches. The germline V gene has CDR1 SNHLY and CDR2 FYNNEI. The CDR3 DNA reads as TGTGCCAGCGAGCAGGGGGCCAATCAGCCCCAGCATTTT. It is translated as CASEQGANQPQHF.

This rearrangement joins TRBV6-5 to TRBJ1-3, with 8 positions matching TRBD1. This CDR3 spans 16 amino acids. The J segment lost 4 bases and the V segment lost 4 bases, leaving 9 bases of the junction unmatched. The V gene's germline CDR1 is MNHEY and CDR2 SVGAGI. In nucleotides, the CDR3 is TGTGCCAGCAGTTCCTTAGGGACAGGCCCCGGAAACACCATATATTTT. This sequence encodes CASSSLGTGPGNTIYF.

The J gene is TRBJ1-2, the V gene TRBV25-1, with TRBD1 identical over 8 bases. Per germline, CDR1 MGHDK and CDR2 SYGVNS. The V segment lost 4 bases and the J segment 7 bases; nucleotides outside the gene matches: 5. CDR3 length: 13 amino acids. CDR3 nucleotides: TGTGCCAGCAGTGTTCAGGGGGCCTTTGGCTACACCTTC. It codes for CASSVQGAFGYTF.

Judged by abundance, this clonotype is large. The chain employs TRBV2 and TRBJ2-7; 8 bases match TRBD1. Germline trimming cut 5 bases from V and 12 bases from J; bases unmatched to any gene: 6. Germline CDR1 is SNHLY and CDR2 is FYNNEI. The CDR3 contains 11 residues. The chain's CDR3 is CASSSQGAGYF. As DNA, the CDR3 is TGTGCCAGCAGTTCGCAGGGGGCGGGGTACTTC.

This clonotype was seen a few times. This sequence joins TRBV6-1 and TRBJ1-1; weak D call: TRBD1 (5 bases). CDR3 length: 15 residues. Trimming pared 10 bases from V and 5 bases from J, leaving 23 bases between. Germline lookup yields CDR1 MNHNS and CDR2 SASEGT. The CDR3 sequence is CAIRGGVRVGTEAFF. The CDR3 DNA follows: TGTGCCATAAGGGGAGGGGTACGGGTCGGGACTGAAGCTTTCTTT.

This chain links TRBV6-1 with TRBJ2-7, with 7 nucleotides matching TRBD2. The CDR3 covers 13 residues. The germline V gene encodes CDR1 MNHNS and CDR2 SASEGT. Trimming at V came to 2 bases and at J to 4 bases, leaving 2 bases not matched to a gene. The CDR3 reads CASSESGMYEQYF. CDR3 sequence (DNA): TGTGCCAGCAGTGAAAGCGGGATGTACGAGCAGTACTTC.

This clonotype turned up a few times. The V call is TRBV4-1, the J call TRBJ1-2; 9 bases line up with TRBD1. Germline trimming cut 5 bases from V and 4 bases from J; bases unmatched to any gene: 5. Germline V gives CDR1 MGHRA, CDR2 YSYEKL. The CDR3 contains 14 residues. This CDR3 reads CASSVGQGLYGYTF. The CDR3 DNA follows: TGCGCCAGCAGCGTGGGACAGGGTCTCTATGGCTACACCTTC.

The J gene is TRBJ1-6, the V gene TRBV15; TRBD1 matches 7 bases. The CDR3 is made up of 18 amino acids. In germline, CDR1 is LNHNV, CDR2 YYDKDF (reference sequence). J lost 4 bases, V lost 0 bases, and 9 bases had no gene match. The CDR3 reads CATSRDQGGSRYNSPLHF. DNA of the CDR3: TGTGCCACCAGCAGAGATCAGGGGGGCTCCCGGTATAATTCACCCCTCCACTTT.

The chain employs TRBV20-1 and TRBJ2-3; D remains ambiguous. This CDR3 spans 11 amino acids. Per the germline V gene, CDR1 is DFQATT and CDR2 is SNEGSKA (reference sequence). Trimming removed 3 bases at V and 4 bases at J, with 5 bases between. CDR3 nucleotide sequence: TGCAGTGCTAGGGTTGCAGATACGCAGTATTTT. This codes for CSARVADTQYF.